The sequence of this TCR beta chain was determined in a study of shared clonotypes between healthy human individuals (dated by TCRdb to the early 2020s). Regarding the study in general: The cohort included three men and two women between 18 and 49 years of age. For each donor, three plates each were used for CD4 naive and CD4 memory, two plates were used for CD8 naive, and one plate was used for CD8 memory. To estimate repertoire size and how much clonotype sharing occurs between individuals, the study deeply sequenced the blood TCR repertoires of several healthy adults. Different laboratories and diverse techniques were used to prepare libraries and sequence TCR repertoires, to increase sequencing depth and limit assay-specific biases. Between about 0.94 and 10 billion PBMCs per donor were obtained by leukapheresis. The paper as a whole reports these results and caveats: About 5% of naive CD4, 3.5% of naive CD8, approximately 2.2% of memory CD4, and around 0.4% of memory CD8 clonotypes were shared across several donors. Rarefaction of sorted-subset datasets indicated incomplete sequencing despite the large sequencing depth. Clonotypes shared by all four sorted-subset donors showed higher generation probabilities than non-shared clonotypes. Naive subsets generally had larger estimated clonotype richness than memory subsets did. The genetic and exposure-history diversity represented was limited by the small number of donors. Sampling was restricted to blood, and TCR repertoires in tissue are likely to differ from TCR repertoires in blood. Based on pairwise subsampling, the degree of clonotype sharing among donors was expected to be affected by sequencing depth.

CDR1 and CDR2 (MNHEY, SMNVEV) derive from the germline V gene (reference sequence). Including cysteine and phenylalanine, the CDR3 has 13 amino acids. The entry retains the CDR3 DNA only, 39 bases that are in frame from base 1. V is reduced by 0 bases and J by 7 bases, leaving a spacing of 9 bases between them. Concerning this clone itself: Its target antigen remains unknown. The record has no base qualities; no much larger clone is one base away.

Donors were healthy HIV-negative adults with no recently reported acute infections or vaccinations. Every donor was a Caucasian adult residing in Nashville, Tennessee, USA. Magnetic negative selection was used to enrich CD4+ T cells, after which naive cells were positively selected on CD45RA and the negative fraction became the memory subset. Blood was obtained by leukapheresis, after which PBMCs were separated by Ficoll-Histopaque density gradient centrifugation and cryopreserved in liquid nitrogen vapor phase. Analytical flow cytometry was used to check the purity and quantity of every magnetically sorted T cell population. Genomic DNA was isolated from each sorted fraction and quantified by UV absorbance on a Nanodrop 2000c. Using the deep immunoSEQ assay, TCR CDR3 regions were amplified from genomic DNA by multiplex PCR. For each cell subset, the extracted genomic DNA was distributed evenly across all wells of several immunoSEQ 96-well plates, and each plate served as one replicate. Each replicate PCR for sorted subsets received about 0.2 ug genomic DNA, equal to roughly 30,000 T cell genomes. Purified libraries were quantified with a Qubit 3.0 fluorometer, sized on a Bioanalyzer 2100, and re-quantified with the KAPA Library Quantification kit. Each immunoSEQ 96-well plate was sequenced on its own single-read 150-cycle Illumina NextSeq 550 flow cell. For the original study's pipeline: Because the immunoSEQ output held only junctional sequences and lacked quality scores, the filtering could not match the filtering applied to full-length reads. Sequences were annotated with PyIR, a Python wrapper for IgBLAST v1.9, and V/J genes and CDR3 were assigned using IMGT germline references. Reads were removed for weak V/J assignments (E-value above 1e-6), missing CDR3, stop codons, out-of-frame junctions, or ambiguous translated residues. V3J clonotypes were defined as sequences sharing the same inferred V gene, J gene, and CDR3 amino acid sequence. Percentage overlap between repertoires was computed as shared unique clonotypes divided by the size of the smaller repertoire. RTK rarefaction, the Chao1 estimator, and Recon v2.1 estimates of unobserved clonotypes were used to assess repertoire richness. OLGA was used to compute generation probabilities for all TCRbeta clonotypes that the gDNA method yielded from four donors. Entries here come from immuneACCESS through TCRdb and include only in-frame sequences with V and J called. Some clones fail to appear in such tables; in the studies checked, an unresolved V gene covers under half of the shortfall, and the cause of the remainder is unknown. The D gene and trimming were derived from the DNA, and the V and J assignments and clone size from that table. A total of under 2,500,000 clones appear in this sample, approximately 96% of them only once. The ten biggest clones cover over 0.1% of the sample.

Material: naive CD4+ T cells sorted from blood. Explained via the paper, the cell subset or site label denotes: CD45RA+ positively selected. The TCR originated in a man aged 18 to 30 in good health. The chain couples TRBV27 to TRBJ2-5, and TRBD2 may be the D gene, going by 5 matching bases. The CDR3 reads CASSLSRRATQYF. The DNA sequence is TGTGCCAGCAGTTTATCTCGGCGGGCGACCCAGTACTTC.